The next 26 T cell receptor beta chains were all read from a single sample in a study of T cells in Graves' hyperthyroidism and ophthalmopathy. Amplified TCR beta CDR3 regions came from RNA transcripts. Primed by the HTBI set, a first-round RT-PCR was run on the TCR CDR3. TCRdb redid the calling of the multiplex PCR reads with MiXCR, one entry per CDR3 protein. The table lists approximately 690,000 distinct CDR3 sequences, about 15% of them singletons. Sequenced sample: blood. All receptors derive from a woman aged 50 to 65 with Graves' ophthalmopathy.

In its sample, this clonotype was seen many times. The chain employs TRBV11-2 and TRBJ2-5; the D gene is possibly TRBD2 (6 bases). Germline-derived CDR1 and CDR2 are SGHAT and FQNNGV. Trimming took off 3 bases at V and 2 bases at J, with 13 bases between the two ends. The CDR3 sequence is 15 residues long. Here the CDR3 reads CASSFRRVVQETQYF. The CDR3 coding sequence is TGTGCCAGCAGCTTTAGGAGGGTCGTTCAAGAGACCCAGTACTTC.

As for this clonotype: Possible read error: a much larger clone is one base away. Because it lacks the conserved phenylalanine or tryptophan at the end, this CDR3 is likely a read error. The J gene is TRBJ2-5, the V gene TRBV5-1, with D perhaps matching TRBD2 (6 bases). V gave up 4 bases and J gave up 5 bases, with 12 bases separating them. This CDR3 is 13 amino acids long. Germline V gene lookup returns CDR1 SGHRS and CDR2 YFSETQ. The CDR3 sequence: CASSPAGSETQYL. As DNA, the CDR3 is TGCGCCAGCAGCCCGGCCGGGAGCGAGACCCAGTACCTC.

The chain joins TRBV9 to TRBJ2-3; the D is unclear. Germline CDR1 SGDLS, CDR2 YYNGEE. Trimming left V 2 bases short and J 1 base short, with 5 bases between. This CDR3 comprises 13 residues. The CDR3 region is CASSVDRTDTQYF. CDR3 nucleotide sequence: TGTGCCAGCAGCGTTGACCGCACAGATACGCAGTATTTT. The full variable domain, its missing parts supplied by reference TRBV9 and TRBJ2-3, is DSGVTQTPKHLITATGQRVTLRCSPRSGDLSVYWYQQSLDQGLQFLIQYYNGEERAKGNILERFSAQQFPDLHSELNLSSLELGDSALYFCASSVDRTDTQYFGPGTRLTVL.

This clonotype was observed at least ten times. The chain couples TRBV12-3 or TRBV12-4 to TRBJ2-6, with 9 bases aligning to TRBD1. This CDR3 comprises 17 residues. J lost 0 bases, V lost 6 bases, and 6 bases had no gene match. The CDR3 is CASSSRDRDSGANVLTF. The CDR3 region has the DNA TGTGCCAGCAGCAGCCGGGACAGGGACTCTGGGGCCAACGTCCTGACTTTC.

This clonotype was detected ten times or more. V usage is TRBV3-1 and J usage is TRBJ2-1; 9 nucleotides align to TRBD2. The CDR3 is made up of 19 amino acids. Germline CDR1 is LGHDT and CDR2 is YNNKEL (reference sequence). The V segment lost 2 bases and the J segment 0 bases; nucleotides outside the gene matches: 11. As DNA, the CDR3 is TGTGCCAGCAGCCAAAAGGGGGGGACTAGCAGGAGCTCCTACAATGAGCAGTTCTTC. It specifies CASSQKGGTSRSSYNEQFF.

This clonotype has just a few counts. The chain carries TRBV19 and TRBJ2-7, with no clear D. V was pared by 0 bases and J by 4 bases, with 13 bases between. CDR3 size: 15 residues. Germline V gene sequence: CDR1 LNHDA, CDR2 SQIVND (reference sequence). CDR3 DNA: TGTGCCAGTAGTATAGAGGAACATTCAATTTACGAGCAGTACTTC. It is translated as CASSIEEHSIYEQYF.

The genes are TRBV28 and TRBJ2-2, with TRBD1 as a possible D gene (7 bases). Germline CDR1 reads MDHEN; CDR2 reads SYDVKM. V was shortened by 4 bases and J by 3 bases, with 9 bases between the two germline ends. This CDR3 has 14 amino acids. The CDR3 region has the DNA TGTGCCAGCAGTTCCAGGGGGGACACCGGGGAGCTGTTTTTT. Translated, it gives CASSSRGDTGELFF. Full variable domain (rest looked up from reference TRBV28 and TRBJ2-2): DVKVTQSSRYLVKRTGEKVFLECVQDMDHENMFWYRQDPGLGLRLIYFSYDVKMKEKGDIPEGYSVSREKKERFSLILESASTNQTSMYLCASSSRGDTGELFFGEGSRLTVL.

This chain links TRBV29-1 with TRBJ2-4, with D possibly called TRBD1 or TRBD2 (7 bases each). Trimming removed 4 bases at V and 6 bases at J, with 19 bases between. This CDR3 is 15 amino acids long. CDR1 is SQVTM, CDR2 ANQGSEA, per germline. The DNA of the CDR3 is TGCAGCGTTGCCGGGGGACTACAGGGGTCAAACATTCAGTACTTC. This encodes CSVAGGLQGSNIQYF.

The sample holds a few counts of this clonotype. The rearrangement links TRBV7-3 to TRBJ2-1; tentative D call: TRBD1 (5 bases). The CDR3 has 15 amino acids. Germline lookup yields CDR1 SGHTA and CDR2 FQGTGA. With 5 bases removed from V and 7 bases from J, the gap between germline ends came to 18 bases. CDR3 amino acids: CASSPGQAYTNEQFF. CDR3 bases: TGTGCCAGCAGCCCCGGACAAGCTTATACGAATGAGCAGTTCTTC.

This clonotype has a handful of counts. The chain recombines TRBV4-3 with TRBJ2-1, with D perhaps matching TRBD1 (5 bases). This CDR3 spans 17 amino acids. V was shortened by 3 bases and J by 0 bases, with 15 bases between the two germline ends. Germline V gene data show CDR1 as LGHNA and CDR2 as YSLEER. The CDR3 DNA sequence: TGCGCCAGCAGCCAGAGGACACCGGTCAGCTCCTACAATGAGCAGTTCTTC. Translation gives CASSQRTPVSSYNEQFF.

This clonotype showed up many times. The V and J genes are TRBV7-9 and TRBJ2-7; maybe TRBD1 (5 bases). CDR1 SEHNR and CDR2 FQNEAQ come from the germline V gene (reference sequence). V lost 7 bases and J 1 base, leaving 14 bases between the germline ends. The CDR3 loop spans 14 amino acids. As DNA, the CDR3 is TGTGCCAGCACCCTATGGGGCCCGTCCTACGAGCAGTACTTC. It specifies CASTLWGPSYEQYF.

This clonotype was seen many times. The V call is TRBV6-2 or TRBV6-3, the J call TRBJ2-1; 11 positions agree with TRBD2. Germline V lookup: CDR1 MNHEY, CDR2 SVGEGT. CDR3 size: 16 residues. V was clipped by 5 bases and J by 3 bases; unmatched bases: 6. For the CDR3, the DNA is TGTGCCAGCAGTGAAACTAGCGGGAGTGTCTACAATGAGCAGTTCTTC. Translated, it gives CASSETSGSVYNEQFF.

This clonotype was seen ten or more times. The V gene is TRBV6-2 or TRBV6-3, the J gene TRBJ2-1; D unresolved. The length of the CDR3 is 16 residues. The germline V and J ends were trimmed by 3 bases and 1 base, with 13 bases remaining between them. From germline, CDR1 is MNHEY and CDR2 SVGEGT. The CDR3 region has the DNA TGTGCCAGCAGTTATCCTTCGGGCGGATCCTACAATGAGCAGTTCTTC. This codes for CASSYPSGGSYNEQFF.

Comments on this clonotype: This may be a read error: a much more frequent sequence differs by one nucleotide. The chain carries TRBV6-1 and TRBJ1-5; D not resolved. Trimming took 2 bases from V and 2 from J, leaving 16 bases between them. From germline, CDR1 is MNHNS and CDR2 SASEGT. There are 17 residues in the CDR3. As DNA, the CDR3 is TGTGCCAGCAGTGAAAGAATGAGACTTCTTGGCAATCAGCCCCAGCATTTT. This codes for CASSERMRLLGNQPQHF.

The sample holds many counts of this clonotype. V is TRBV2 and J is TRBJ1-4, with 11 bases aligning to TRBD1. The germline V gene encodes CDR1 SNHLY and CDR2 FYNNEI. V shed 6 bases, J shed 5 bases, and the junction held 2 bases outside the gene matches. The CDR3 sequence is 14 residues long. DNA for the CDR3: TGTGCCAGCAGGGGGGACAGGGGGAATGAAAAACTGTTTTTT. It translates to CASRGDRGNEKLFF.

Ten or more counts support this clonotype. CDR3 sequence reads: CATRTGICGYTF. Here the CDR3 DNA reads TGTGCCACTCGGACCGGAATCTGTGGCTACACCTTC. The chain uses TRBV28 and TRBJ1-2; no clear D. The CDR3 totals 12 residues. Germline CDR1 MDHEN, CDR2 SYDVKM. Between the trimmed V and J ends, which lost 10 bases and 7 bases, there was a span of 16 bases.

V and J are TRBV7-8 and TRBJ1-2; D not certain. From germline, CDR1 is SGHVS and CDR2 FQNEAQ. CDR3 length equals 13 residues. Trimming took 5 bases from V and 7 from J, leaving 14 bases between them. As DNA, the CDR3 is TGTGCCAGCAGCCCCCGCGGTGAGGGTGGCTACACCTTC. Its translation is CASSPRGEGGYTF.

This clonotype was found many times. The chain is built from TRBV3-1 and TRBJ1-3; maybe TRBD1 (6 bases). CDR3 length: 12 residues. Deletions cut 5 bases from V and 7 bases from J, with 9 bases between. CDR1 LGHDT and CDR2 YNNKEL come from the germline V gene (reference sequence). The CDR3 bases are TGTGCCAGCAGCAACAGGGACAACACCATATATTTT. It specifies CASSNRDNTIYF. Full variable domain (outside the CDR3, taken from reference TRBV3-1 and TRBJ1-3): DTAVSQTPKYLVTQMGNDKSIKCEQNLGHDTMYWYKQDSKKFLKIMFSYNNKELIINETVPNRFSPKSPDKAHLNLHINSLELGDSAVYFCASSNRDNTIYFGEGSWLTVV.

This clonotype was counted at least ten times. The CDR3 nucleotides are TGTGCCAGCATTGGGACAGGCCTTGGAGGGGAGCTGTTTTTT. Translation gives CASIGTGLGGELFF. V usage is TRBV28 and J usage is TRBJ2-2; 8 positions agree with TRBD1. The V gene end was trimmed by 7 bases and the J gene end by 8 bases; junction bases not matched to a gene: 9. This CDR3 contains 14 residues. CDR1 and CDR2 (germline): MDHEN, SYDVKM. Filled out from reference TRBV28 and TRBJ2-2, the complete variable domain reads DVKVTQSSRYLVKRTGEKVFLECVQDMDHENMFWYRQDPGLGLRLIYFSYDVKMKEKGDIPEGYSVSREKKERFSLILESASTNQTSMYLCASIGTGLGGELFFGEGSRLTVL.

The chain couples TRBV30 to TRBJ1-2, with D perhaps matching TRBD1 (5 bases). The CDR3 is 17 residues long. Germline CDR1 is GTSNPN and CDR2 is SVGIG (reference sequence). V lost 1 base and J 0 bases, leaving 18 bases between the germline ends. In DNA form, the CDR3 reads TGTGCCTGGAGTGGCCTAGGGGCCGACGTTACTAACTATGGCTACACCTTC. Protein product: CAWSGLGADVTNYGYTF.

This clonotype occurred many times. The rearrangement uses TRBV11-2 and TRBJ2-1; the match to TRBD1 covers 7 bases. Germline values: CDR1 SGHAT, CDR2 FQNNGV. The CDR3 is made up of 13 amino acids. Germline trimming cut 3 bases from V and 9 bases from J; bases unmatched to any gene: 5. DNA for the CDR3: TGTGCCAGCAGCTTGACAGGGTTAGCTGAGCAGTTCTTC. Its translation is CASSLTGLAEQFF.

Ten or more counts support this clonotype. The chain combines TRBV24-1 with TRBJ2-5; D perhaps matches TRBD1 (6 bases). From germline, CDR1 is KGHDR and CDR2 SFDVKD. This CDR3 is 16 amino acids long. Trimming removed 4 bases at V and 2 bases at J, with 16 bases between. The CDR3, as DNA: TGTGCCACCAGTGAAGACATCGGGACAAGTCAAGAGACCCAGTACTTC. Residues: CATSEDIGTSQETQYF.

This clonotype was seen repeatedly, ten times or more. The chain couples TRBV27 to TRBJ1-2; no definite D call. The CDR3 has 15 residues. V lost 2 bases to trimming and J lost 3 bases, with 13 bases between them. Germline V gene sequence: CDR1 MNHEY, CDR2 SMNVEV (reference sequence). This CDR3 is CASSLIAAGDYGYTF. CDR3 nucleotide sequence: TGTGCCAGCAGTTTAATCGCGGCGGGTGACTATGGCTACACCTTC.

The chain uses TRBV4-3 and TRBJ2-3; TRBD1 matches 9 bases. Germline CDR1 reads LGHNA; CDR2 reads YSLEER. Germline trimming cut 0 bases from V and 4 bases from J; bases unmatched to any gene: 5. This CDR3 is built from 16 residues. CDR3 in DNA: TGCGCCAGCAGCCAAGATCGGGGACAGGGCCCAGATACGCAGTATTTT. Translation gives CASSQDRGQGPDTQYF.

The chain carries TRBV19 and TRBJ1-2; unclear D gene. V lost 3 bases and J 3 bases, leaving 8 bases between the germline ends. This CDR3 spans 13 amino acids. Germline CDR1 and CDR2: LNHDA and SQIVND (reference sequence). The CDR3 DNA is TGTGCCAGTAGTATTTACCGTGACTATGGCTACACCTTC. It is translated as CASSIYRDYGYTF.

The rearrangement uses TRBV24-1 and TRBJ1-1; tentatively, D is TRBD1 (5 bases). The CDR3 covers 13 residues. The germline gives CDR1 KGHDR, CDR2 SFDVKD. V dropped 1 base and J dropped 7 bases, with 9 bases sitting between them. Here the CDR3 DNA reads TGTGCCACCAGTGATTTTAGGGGCGGTGAAGCTTTCTTT. This sequence encodes CATSDFRGGEAFF.